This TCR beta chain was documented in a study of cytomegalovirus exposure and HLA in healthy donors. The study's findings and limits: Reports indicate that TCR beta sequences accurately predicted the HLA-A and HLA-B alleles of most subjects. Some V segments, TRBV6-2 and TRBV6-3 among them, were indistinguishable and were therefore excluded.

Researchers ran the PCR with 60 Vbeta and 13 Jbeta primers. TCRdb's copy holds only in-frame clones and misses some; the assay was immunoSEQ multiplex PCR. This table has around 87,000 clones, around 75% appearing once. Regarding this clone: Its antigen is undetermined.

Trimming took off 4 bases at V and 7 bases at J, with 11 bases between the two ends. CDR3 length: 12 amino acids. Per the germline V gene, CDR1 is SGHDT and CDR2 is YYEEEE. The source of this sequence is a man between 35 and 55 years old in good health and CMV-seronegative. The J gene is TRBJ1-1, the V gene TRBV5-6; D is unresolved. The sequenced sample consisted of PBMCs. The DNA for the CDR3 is TGTGCCAGCAGCACTCACCCTGGTGAAGCTTTCTTT. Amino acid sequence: CASSTHPGEAFF. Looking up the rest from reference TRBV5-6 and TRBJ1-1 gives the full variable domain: DAGVTQSPTHLIKTRGQQVTLRCSPKSGHDTVSWYQQALGQGPQFIFQYYEEEERQRGNFPDRFSGHQFPNYSSELNVNALLLGDSALYLCASSTHPGEAFFGQGTRLTVV.